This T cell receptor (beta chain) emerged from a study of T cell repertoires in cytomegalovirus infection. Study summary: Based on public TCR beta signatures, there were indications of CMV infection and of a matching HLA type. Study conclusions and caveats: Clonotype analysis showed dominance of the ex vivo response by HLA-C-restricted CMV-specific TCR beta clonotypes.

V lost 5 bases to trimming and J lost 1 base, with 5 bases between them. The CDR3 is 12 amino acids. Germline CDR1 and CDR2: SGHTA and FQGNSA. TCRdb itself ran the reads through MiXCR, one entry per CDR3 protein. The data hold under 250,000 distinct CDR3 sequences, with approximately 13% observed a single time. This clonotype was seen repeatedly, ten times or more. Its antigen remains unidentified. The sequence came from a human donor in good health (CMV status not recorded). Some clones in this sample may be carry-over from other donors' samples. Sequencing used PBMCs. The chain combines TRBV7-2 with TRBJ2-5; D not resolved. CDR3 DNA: TGTGCCAGCAGCCACCCCCAAGAGACCCAGTACTTC. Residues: CASSHPQETQYF.